This T cell receptor beta chain appears in the sequencing data of a study of graft-versus-host responses after intestinal transplantation. Germline trimming cut 8 bases from V and 3 bases from J; bases unmatched to any gene: 9. CDR1 MNHEY and CDR2 SMNVEV come from the germline V gene (reference sequence). This CDR3 spans 14 amino acids. As regards this clone: Its antigen is not identified.

The assay was immunoSEQ multiplex PCR, and TCRdb's table has in-frame clones only and misses some. Here the sample spans 35,000 to 50,000 clones, about 93% being singletons. The TCR originated in a human donor who was the organ donor for an intestinal transplant. The J gene is TRBJ2-7, the V gene TRBV27, with 8 nucleotides matching TRBD2. The sample here was unstimulated CD8+ T cells sorted from spleen or lymph node cells, taken before transplant. CDR3 amino acids: CASQLSGRGYEQYF. DNA of the CDR3: TGTGCCAGCCAACTCTCCGGGAGGGGCTACGAGCAGTACTTC.